This entry describes one T cell receptor beta chain. The entry originates in a study of spatial heterogeneity in lung cancer. This CDR3 is 14 amino acids long. V was trimmed by 0 bases and J by 0 bases, leaving 3 bases between them. Germline loops: CDR1 SGHRS, CDR2 YFSETQ. TCRdb re-analysed the 5' RACE reads in MiXCR, keeping a single row per CDR3 protein. This table has 50,000 to 65,000 distinct CDR3 sequences, approximately 8% appearing once. As to time point: sample taken at primary tumor resection. Sequencing of whole RNA from tumor, nontumor lung or frozen PBMC involved no sorting. This chain joins TRBV5-1 and TRBJ2-2; D is uncertain. This TCR was recovered from a female donor with early-stage non-small cell lung cancer. Sequences were derived from PBMCs, sampled at surgery. This CDR3 reads CASSLEPNTGELFF. The CDR3 nucleotides read TGCGCCAGCAGCTTGGAACCGAACACCGGGGAGCTGTTTTTT.